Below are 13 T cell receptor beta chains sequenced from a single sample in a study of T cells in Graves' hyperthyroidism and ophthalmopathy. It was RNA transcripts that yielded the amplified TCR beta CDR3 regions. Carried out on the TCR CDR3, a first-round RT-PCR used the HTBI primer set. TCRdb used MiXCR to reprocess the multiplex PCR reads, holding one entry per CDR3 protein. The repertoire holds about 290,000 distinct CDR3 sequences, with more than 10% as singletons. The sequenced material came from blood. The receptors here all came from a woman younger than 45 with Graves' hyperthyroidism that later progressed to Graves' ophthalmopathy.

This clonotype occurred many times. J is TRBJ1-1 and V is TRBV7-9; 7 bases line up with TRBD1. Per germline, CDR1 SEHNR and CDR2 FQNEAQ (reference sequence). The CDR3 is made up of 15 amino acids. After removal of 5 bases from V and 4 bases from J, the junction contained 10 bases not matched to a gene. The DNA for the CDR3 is TGTGCCAGCAGCCCACCGGGACAGCTGGGCACTGAAGCTTTCTTT. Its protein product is CASSPPGQLGTEAFF.

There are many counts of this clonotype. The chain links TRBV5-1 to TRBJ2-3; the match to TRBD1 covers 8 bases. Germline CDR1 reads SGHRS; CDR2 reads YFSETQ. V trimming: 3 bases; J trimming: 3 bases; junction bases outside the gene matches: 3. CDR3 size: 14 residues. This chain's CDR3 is CASSSDRVTDTQYF. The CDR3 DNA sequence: TGCGCCAGCAGCTCGGACAGGGTTACAGATACGCAGTATTTT. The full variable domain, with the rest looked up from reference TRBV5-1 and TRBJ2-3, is KAGVTQTPRYLIKTRGQQVTLSCSPISGHRSVSWYQQTPGQGLQFLFEYFSETQRNKGNFPGRFSGRQFSNSRSEMNVSTLELGDSALYLCASSSDRVTDTQYFGPGTRLTVL.

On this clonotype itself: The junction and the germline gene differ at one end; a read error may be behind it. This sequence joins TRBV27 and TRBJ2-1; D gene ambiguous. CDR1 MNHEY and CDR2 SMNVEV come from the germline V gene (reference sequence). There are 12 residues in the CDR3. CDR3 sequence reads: CASRDGYNKQFF. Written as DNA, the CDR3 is TGTGCCAGCAGGGACGGCTACAATAAGCAGTTCTTC.

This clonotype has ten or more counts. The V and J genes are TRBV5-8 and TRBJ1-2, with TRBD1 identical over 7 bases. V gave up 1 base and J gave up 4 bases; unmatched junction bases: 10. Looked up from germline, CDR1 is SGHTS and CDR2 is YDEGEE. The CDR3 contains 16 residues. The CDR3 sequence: CASSLRQGEPFYGYTF. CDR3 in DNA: TGTGCCAGCAGCTTGAGACAGGGTGAACCTTTCTATGGCTACACCTTC.

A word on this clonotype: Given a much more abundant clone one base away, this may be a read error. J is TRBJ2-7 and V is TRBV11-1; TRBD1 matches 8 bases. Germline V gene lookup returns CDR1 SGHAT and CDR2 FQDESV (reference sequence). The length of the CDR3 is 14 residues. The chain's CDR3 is CASGLPRQGNEQYF. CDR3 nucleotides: TGTGCCAGCGGCTTACCCCGACAGGGGAACGAGCAGTACTTC.

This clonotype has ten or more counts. CDR3 in DNA: TGTGCCAGCAGCCGACTAGCGGGGAGGTACACCGGGGAGCTGTTTTTT. Its translation is CASSRLAGRYTGELFF. The rearrangement joins TRBV7-3 to TRBJ2-2, with 11 bases identical to TRBD2. Germline values: CDR1 SGHTA, CDR2 FQGTGA. Trimming took 5 bases from V and 3 from J; bases not matched to a gene: 5. CDR3 length: 16 amino acids. Filled out from reference TRBV7-3 and TRBJ2-2, the complete variable domain reads GAGVSQTPSNKVTEKGKYVELRCDPISGHTALYWYRQSLGQGPEFLIYFQGTGAADDSGLPNDRFFAVRPEGSVSTLKIQRTERGDSAVYLCASSRLAGRYTGELFFGEGSRLTVL.

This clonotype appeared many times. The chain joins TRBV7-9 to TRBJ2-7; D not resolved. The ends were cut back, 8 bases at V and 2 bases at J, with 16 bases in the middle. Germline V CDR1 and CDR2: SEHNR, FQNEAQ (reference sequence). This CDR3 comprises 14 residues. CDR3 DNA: TGTGCCAGCGGACCCAGGACCCAAACCTACGAGCAGTACTTC. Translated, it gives CASGPRTQTYEQYF.

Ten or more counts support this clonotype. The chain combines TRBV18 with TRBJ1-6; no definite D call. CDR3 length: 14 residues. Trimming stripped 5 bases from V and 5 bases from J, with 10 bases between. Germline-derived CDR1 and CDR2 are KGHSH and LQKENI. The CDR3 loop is CASSEGLDNSPLHF. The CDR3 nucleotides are TGTGCCAGCTCAGAAGGGTTGGATAATTCACCCCTCCACTTT.

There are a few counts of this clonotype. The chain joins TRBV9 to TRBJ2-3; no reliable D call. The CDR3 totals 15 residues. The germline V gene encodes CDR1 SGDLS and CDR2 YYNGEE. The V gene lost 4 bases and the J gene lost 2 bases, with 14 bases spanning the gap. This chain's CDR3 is CASSLGSSHTDTQYF. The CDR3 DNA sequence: TGTGCCAGCAGCCTAGGAAGTAGCCACACAGATACGCAGTATTTT.

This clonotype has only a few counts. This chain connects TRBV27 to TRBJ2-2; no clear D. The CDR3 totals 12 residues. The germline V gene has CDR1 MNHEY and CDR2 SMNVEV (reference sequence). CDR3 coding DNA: TGTACCACCCAAGGTGGGCCTCGGGAGCTGTTTTTT. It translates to CTTQGGPRELFF.

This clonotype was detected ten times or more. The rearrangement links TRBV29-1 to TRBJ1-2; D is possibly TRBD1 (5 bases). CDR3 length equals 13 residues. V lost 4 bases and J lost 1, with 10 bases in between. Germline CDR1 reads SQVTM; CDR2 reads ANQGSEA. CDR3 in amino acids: CSVVRDSNYGYTF. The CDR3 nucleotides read TGCAGCGTTGTTCGCGACAGTAACTATGGCTACACCTTC.

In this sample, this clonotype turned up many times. DNA for the CDR3: TGTGCCAGCAGCGCTACCTACAGGGGTTGGGCTTTCTTT. The encoded protein is CASSATYRGWAFF. The chain employs TRBV2 and TRBJ1-1, with 7 bases matching TRBD1. The J segment lost 11 bases and the V segment lost 6 bases, leaving 12 bases of the junction unmatched. CDR1 is SNHLY and CDR2 is FYNNEI in the germline V gene. The CDR3 runs to 13 residues.

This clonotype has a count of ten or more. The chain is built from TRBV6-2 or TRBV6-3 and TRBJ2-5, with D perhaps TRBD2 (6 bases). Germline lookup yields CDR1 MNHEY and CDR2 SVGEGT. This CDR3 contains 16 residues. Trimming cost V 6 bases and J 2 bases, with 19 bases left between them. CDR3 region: CASRRLIAEIQETQYF. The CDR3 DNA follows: TGTGCCAGCAGACGATTGATAGCGGAAATTCAAGAGACCCAGTACTTC.